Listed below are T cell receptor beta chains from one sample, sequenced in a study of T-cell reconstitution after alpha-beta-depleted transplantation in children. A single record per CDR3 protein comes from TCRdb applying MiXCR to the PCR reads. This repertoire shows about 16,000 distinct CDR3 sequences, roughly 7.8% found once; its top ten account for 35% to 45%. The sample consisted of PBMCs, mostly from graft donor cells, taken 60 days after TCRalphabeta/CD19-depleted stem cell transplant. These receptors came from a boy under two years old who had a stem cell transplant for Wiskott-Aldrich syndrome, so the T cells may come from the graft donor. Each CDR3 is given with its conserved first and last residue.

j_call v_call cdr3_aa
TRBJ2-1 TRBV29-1 CSVEDLVGTSGKAGEQFF
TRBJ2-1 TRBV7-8 CASSSHAREGLNEQFF
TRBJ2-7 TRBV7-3 CASSLTGPPGLGEQYF
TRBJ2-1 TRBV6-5 CASSYLLAGDHNEQFF
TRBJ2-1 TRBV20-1 CSASGRGGNEQFF
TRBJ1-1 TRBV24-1 CATSVTSPPGANTEAFF
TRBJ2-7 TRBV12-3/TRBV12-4 CASSTGTGAYEQYF
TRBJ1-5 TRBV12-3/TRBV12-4 CASSSGGNQPQHF
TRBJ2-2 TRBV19 CASKGGDNRAGELFF
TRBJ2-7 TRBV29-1 CSVEGDGDEQYF
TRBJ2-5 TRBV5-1 CASSLYETQYF
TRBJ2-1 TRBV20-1 CSAERQGYYNEQFF
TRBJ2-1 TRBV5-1 CASSFGIRGGRRNEQFF
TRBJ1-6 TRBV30 CARQGTYNSPLHF
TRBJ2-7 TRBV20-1 CSARSSGGAYEQYF
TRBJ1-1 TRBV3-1 CASSLGQLNTEAFF
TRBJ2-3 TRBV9 CASSVDPWVADRTDTQYF
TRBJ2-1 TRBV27 CASSLAGLTYNEQFF
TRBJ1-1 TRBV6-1 CASSELRGIDTEAFF
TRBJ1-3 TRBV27 CASRGGGNTIYF
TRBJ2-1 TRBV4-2 CASSQELAGGQYRHSYNEQFF
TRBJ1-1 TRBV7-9 CASLRTRGTEAFF
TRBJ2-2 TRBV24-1 CATSDQDRVTGELFF
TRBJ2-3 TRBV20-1 CSVRVQGVRFTDTQYF
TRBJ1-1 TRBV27 CASGDLEAFF
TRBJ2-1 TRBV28 CASGMYSEQFF
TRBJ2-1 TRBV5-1 CASSYGLAGGTEQFF
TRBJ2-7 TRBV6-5 CASSHVWPYEQYF
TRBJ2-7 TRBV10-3 CATYSGSYEQYF
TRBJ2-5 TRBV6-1 CASSRWELETQYF
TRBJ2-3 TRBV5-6 CASIGQGTADTQYF
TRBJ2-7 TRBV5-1 CASSTDRTSYEQYF
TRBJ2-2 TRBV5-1 CASRPVHTGELFF
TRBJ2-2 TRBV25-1 CASSGPGVTGELFF
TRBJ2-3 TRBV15 CATSREFRRAGGGVDTQYF
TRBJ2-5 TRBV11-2 CASSLERAGRRLETQYF
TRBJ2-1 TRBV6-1 CASSGGSYNEQFF
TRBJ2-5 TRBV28 CASAGGGETQYF
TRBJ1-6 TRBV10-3 CAISESSGTYNSPLHF
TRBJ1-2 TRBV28 CASTTDRFGYGYTF
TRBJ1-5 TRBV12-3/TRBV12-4 CASSLALQAQHF
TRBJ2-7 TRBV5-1 CASSSTGTSGIPQYF
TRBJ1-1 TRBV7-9 CASSLTGQGREAFF
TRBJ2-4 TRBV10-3 CAISEIFGTGVAKNIQYF
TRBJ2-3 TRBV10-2 CASSESRQGAGTDTQYF
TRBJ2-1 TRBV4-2 CASSPGRGCSNYNEQFF
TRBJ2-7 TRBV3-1 CASSQDNRQGHSYEQYF
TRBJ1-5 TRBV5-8 CASSLGINQPQHF
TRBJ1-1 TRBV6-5 CASSRLPTGVNTEAFF
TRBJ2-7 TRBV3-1 CASSWTSGSYEQYF
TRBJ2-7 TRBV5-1 CASSLGASGTSSYEQYF
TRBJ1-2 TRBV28 CASWTGGPYGYTF
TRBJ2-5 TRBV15 CATSRGEYPPYQETQYF
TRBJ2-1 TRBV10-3 CAISETSGRAYNEQFF
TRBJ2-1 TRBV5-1 CASSFYLHDVHEQFF
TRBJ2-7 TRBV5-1 CASSLRPGLAGAEQYF
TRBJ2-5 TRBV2 CASSVGTSGAQYQETQYF
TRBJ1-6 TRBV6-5 CASTYEVGGHIPLHF
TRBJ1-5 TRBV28 CASSLFGQGGQPQHF